Presented here are 32 T cell receptor beta chains from one specimen sequenced in a study of shared clonotypes between healthy human individuals. Using immunoSEQ multiplex PCR, the repertoire was profiled, and TCRdb retains in-frame clones only, with some absent. The sample holds some 2 million clones, 85% to 95% seen once. Sequencing was performed on naive CD4+ T cells sorted from blood. This sample's subset: CD45RA+ positively selected. The source is a man aged 18 to 29 in good health.

The chain uses TRBV28 and TRBJ2-7; 9 bases fit TRBD1. The CDR3 spans 16 residues. The germline V gene encodes CDR1 MDHEN and CDR2 SYDVKM. The trim removed 6 bases at V and 6 bases at J, leaving 15 bases unmatched. CDR3 amino acids: CASRLSRPGQGLEQYF. The DNA for the CDR3 is TGTGCCAGCAGGCTAAGCCGACCGGGACAGGGCCTCGAGCAGTACTTC.

This chain connects TRBV7-9 to TRBJ2-5; D may be TRBD2 (5 bases). The CDR3 is made up of 16 amino acids. The V end lost 6 bases, the J end lost 1 base, and 18 bases lay between the germline ends. Germline CDR1 and CDR2: SEHNR and FQNEAQ (reference sequence). As DNA, the CDR3 is TGTGCCAGCAGTCCCAGCGGAAGGGAATTCCAAGAGACCCAGTACTTC. Translating gives CASSPSGREFQETQYF.

The chain recombines TRBV19 with TRBJ2-5, with D maybe TRBD1 (6 bases). Germline CDR1 reads LNHDA; CDR2 reads SQIVND (reference sequence). Trimming took 11 bases from V and 0 from J, leaving 13 bases between them. This CDR3 comprises 13 residues. For the CDR3, the DNA is TGTGCCTCGCGGACAGCTGACCAAGAGACCCAGTACTTC. It specifies CASRTADQETQYF.

With respect to this clone: The sample contains more than one DNA sequence encoding this CDR3. V and J are TRBV28 and TRBJ2-3, with D possibly matching TRBD1 (6 bases). The germline CDR1 and CDR2 sequences are MDHEN and SYDVKM. The ends were cut back, 2 bases at V and 3 bases at J, with 6 bases in the middle. This CDR3 contains 13 residues. The CDR3, as DNA: TGTGCCAGCAGTTTACAGGGGACAGATACGCAGTATTTT. Protein: CASSLQGTDTQYF.

The chain carries TRBV7-3 and TRBJ1-6; D gene unclear. Looked up from germline, CDR1 is SGHTA and CDR2 is FQGTGA. Trimming took off 4 bases at V and 5 bases at J, with 9 bases between the two ends. This CDR3 contains 14 residues. CDR3 amino acids: CASSSGPNNSPLHF. As DNA, the CDR3 is TGTGCCAGCAGCTCCGGACCGAATAATTCACCCCTCCACTTT.

In its sample, this clone was seen once. V usage is TRBV29-1 and J usage is TRBJ2-6, with D hard to call. The germline V gene has CDR1 SQVTM and CDR2 ANQGSEA. Trimming shortened V by 7 bases and J by 1 base, and 8 bases separated the two germline ends. The CDR3 contains 13 residues. The DNA of the CDR3 is TGCAGCGCTGGTGAATCTGGGGCCAACGTCCTGACTTTC. It translates to CSAGESGANVLTF.

This rearrangement joins TRBV7-9 to TRBJ1-4; 8 bases align to TRBD1. V lost 3 bases and J lost 7; bases outside the gene matches: 16. The germline V gene has CDR1 SEHNR and CDR2 FQNEAQ (reference sequence). This CDR3 comprises 18 residues. CDR3 protein: CASSFLPGQAFSGEKLFF. The CDR3 bases are TGTGCCAGCAGCTTCCTCCCGGGACAGGCTTTCTCCGGTGAAAAACTGTTTTTT. The whole variable domain, remainder taken from reference TRBV7-9 and TRBJ1-4, is DTGVSQNPRHKITKRGQNVTFRCDPISEHNRLYWYRQTLGQGPEFLTYFQNEAQLEKSRLLSDRFSAERPKGSFSTLEIQRTEQGDSAMYLCASSFLPGQAFSGEKLFFGSGTQLSVL.

J is TRBJ1-2 and V is TRBV6-5; 12 nucleotides align to TRBD1. Trimming cost V 5 bases and J 3 bases; bases outside gene matches: 4. CDR3 size: 15 residues. Germline CDR1 is MNHEY and CDR2 is SVGAGI. DNA of the CDR3: TGTGCCAGCAGTCAGGGGACAGGGGGCGACTATGGCTACACCTTC. Translation gives CASSQGTGGDYGYTF.

This clone has just one count. The V and J genes are TRBV2 and TRBJ1-4, with a possible D match to TRBD1 (6 bases). The CDR3 length is 16 residues. V dropped 6 bases and J dropped 8 bases, with 22 bases sitting between them. CDR1 SNHLY and CDR2 FYNNEI come from the germline V gene. CDR3 residues: CASSREGGIQTEKLFF. The CDR3 nucleotides are TGTGCCAGCAGCCGAGAAGGGGGGATTCAAACAGAAAAACTGTTTTTT. Full variable domain (remainder filled in from reference TRBV2 and TRBJ1-4): EPEVTQTPSHQVTQMGQEVILRCVPISNHLYFYWYRQILGQKVEFLVSFYNNEISEKSEIFDDQFSVERPDGSNFTLKIRSTKLEDSAMYFCASSREGGIQTEKLFFGSGTQLSVL.

The chain combines TRBV7-8 with TRBJ2-3; a possible D gene is TRBD1 (7 bases). Germline CDR1 reads SGHVS; CDR2 reads FQNEAQ. The CDR3 consists of 12 residues. V lost 6 bases and J lost 13, with 17 bases in between. This CDR3 is CASRQGGGGKYF. As DNA, the CDR3 is TGTGCCAGCAGACAAGGAGGAGGGGGCAAGTATTTT.

The V and J genes are TRBV21-1 and TRBJ1-3. TRBV21-1 has pseudogene status. The CDR3 totals 17 residues. The CDR3 sequence is CASSTLRDPDGGNTIYF. For the CDR3, the DNA is TGTGCCAGCAGCACATTGAGGGACCCCGACGGTGGAAACACCATATATTTT.

With respect to this clone: At one of its ends the junction is not consistent with the germline gene, which may arise from a read error. The rearrangement links TRBV7-9 to TRBJ2-7, with 9 bases identical to TRBD2. Germline lookup yields CDR1 SEHNR and CDR2 FQNEAQ (reference sequence). The CDR3 is 14 residues long. The CDR3 DNA reads TGTGCCAGCAGTTTAGCGGGAGCTTTTCGTGGGCAGTACTTC. Protein sequence: CASSLAGAFRGQYF. Full variable domain (missing parts from reference TRBV7-9 and TRBJ2-7): DTGVSQNPRHKITKRGQNVTFRCDPISEHNRLYWYRQTLGQGPEFLTYFQNEAQLEKSRLLSDRFSAERPKGSFSTLEIQRTEQGDSAMYLCASSLAGAFRGQYFGPGTRLTVT.

This chain uses TRBV5-1 with TRBJ1-4; TRBD1 matches 9 bases. Germline assignment: CDR1 SGHRS and CDR2 YFSETQ. CDR3 length: 16 amino acids. The V gene end was trimmed by 4 bases and the J gene end by 6 bases; junction bases not matched to a gene: 10. As DNA, the CDR3 is TGCGCCAGCAGCCTAAACCCGGGACAGGGTGATGAAAAACTGTTTTTT. Protein: CASSLNPGQGDEKLFF.

The J gene is TRBJ2-7, the V gene TRBV7-2, with a weak D call TRBD1 (6 bases). The CDR3 extends over 15 amino acids. CDR1 SGHTA and CDR2 FQGNSA come from the germline V gene. Trimming left V 3 bases short and J 2 bases short, with 14 bases between. The CDR3, as DNA: TGTGCCAGCAGCTTCTTACAGGGAGTCCCCTACGAGCAGTACTTC. Translating it yields CASSFLQGVPYEQYF.

The V call is TRBV18, the J call TRBJ2-2, with 8 bases lining up with TRBD1. The junction had 5 bases not matched to a gene; V was cut back by 3 bases and J by 2 bases. The CDR3 totals 16 residues. Germline CDR1 and CDR2: KGHSH and LQKENI. The CDR3 spells CASSPQGTGNTGELFF. CDR3 nucleotides: TGTGCCAGCTCACCTCAGGGGACAGGCAACACCGGGGAGCTGTTTTTT.

This rearrangement joins TRBV7-2 to TRBJ2-3; no reliable D call. This CDR3 contains 16 residues. Trimming removed 2 bases at V and 2 bases at J, with 14 bases between. The germline V gene encodes CDR1 SGHTA and CDR2 FQGNSA. CDR3 nucleotides: TGTGCCAGCAGCTTAAAGGGTAACAGCATCACAGATACGCAGTATTTT. The encoded protein is CASSLKGNSITDTQYF.

The J gene is TRBJ1-1, the V gene TRBV11-2; maybe TRBD1 (5 bases). The germline V gene has CDR1 SGHAT and CDR2 FQNNGV. V lost 2 bases and J 3 bases, leaving 10 bases between the germline ends. The CDR3 is made up of 14 amino acids. CDR3 bases: TGTGCCAGCAGCTTATCCGGGACCTACACTGAAGCTTTCTTT. Amino acids: CASSLSGTYTEAFF.

This clone has only one observation. The chain joins TRBV27 to TRBJ2-7, with TRBD2 matching 9 bases. Losses at the gene ends were 6 bases for V and 5 bases for J; bases not matched to a gene: 2. The CDR3 has 12 residues. Germline V lookup: CDR1 MNHEY, CDR2 SMNVEV (reference sequence). The chain's CDR3 is CASRAGGDEQYF. The CDR3 DNA sequence: TGTGCCAGCAGGGCGGGGGGGGACGAGCAGTACTTC.

This clone was counted a single time. The chain recombines TRBV6-5 with TRBJ1-1; tentative D call: TRBD1 (6 bases). V lost 10 bases, J lost 12 bases, and 21 bases lay in between. The germline V gene has CDR1 MNHEY and CDR2 SVGAGI. The CDR3 contains 12 residues. This CDR3 is CATHRTEDGTFF. CDR3 coding DNA: TGTGCCACCCACAGGACAGAGGATGGAACTTTCTTT.

This clone is a singleton in its sample. This sequence joins TRBV15 and TRBJ1-5; TRBD1 aligns across 8 bases. The trim removed 7 bases at V and 7 bases at J, leaving 12 bases unmatched. Germline CDR1 reads LNHNV; CDR2 reads YYDKDF (reference sequence). This CDR3 region has 15 residues. DNA for the CDR3: TGTGCCACCACTGCCGGGCAGGGGGCGAACCAGCCCCAGCATTTT. Amino acids: CATTAGQGANQPQHF.

The genes are TRBV2 and TRBJ1-2; D unclear. The germline CDR1 and CDR2 sequences are SNHLY and FYNNEI. This CDR3 is 11 amino acids long. The V end was cut by 11 bases, the J end by 6 bases, with 13 bases between. The CDR3: CAGRTGDGYTF. CDR3 nucleotides: TGTGCCGGACGAACCGGGGATGGCTACACCTTC.

With respect to this clone: This sample also contains other DNA sequences that code for the same CDR3. The chain links TRBV5-6 to TRBJ2-2; D ambiguous. Trimming took off 1 base at V and 6 bases at J, with 4 bases between the two ends. From germline, CDR1 is SGHDT and CDR2 YYEEEE. This CDR3 has 12 residues. CDR3 amino acids: CASSLSAGELFF. In DNA form, the CDR3 reads TGTGCCAGCAGCTTGAGCGCCGGGGAGCTGTTTTTT.

Here the CDR3 DNA reads TGTGCCAGCAGTTACTCCACCGGGAGACACAATGAGCAGTTCTTC. Translating gives CASSYSTGRHNEQFF. This chain links TRBV6-5 with TRBJ2-1, with TRBD2 as a possible D gene (6 bases). Deletions cut 0 bases from V and 5 bases from J, with 11 bases between. Looked up from germline, CDR1 is MNHEY and CDR2 is SVGAGI. This CDR3 contains 15 residues.

The chain is built from TRBV7-2 and TRBJ1-5; D uncertain. Trimming took off 4 bases at V and 2 bases at J, with 9 bases between the two ends. The CDR3 covers 14 residues. Germline V gene sequence: CDR1 SGHTA, CDR2 FQGNSA. The chain's CDR3 is CASSSRMGNQPQHF. CDR3 sequence (DNA): TGTGCCAGCAGCTCCCGGATGGGCAATCAGCCCCAGCATTTT.

As to this clone: The same CDR3 also results from other DNA sequences found in this sample. The chain joins TRBV29-1 to TRBJ1-1, with 9 positions matching TRBD1. Germline CDR1 and CDR2: SQVTM and ANQGSEA. V was pared by 6 bases and J by 1 base, with 3 bases of the junction left unmatched. The CDR3 runs 13 residues. This chain's CDR3 is CSVRTGANTEAFF. The CDR3 nucleotides are TGCAGCGTCCGGACAGGGGCGAACACTGAAGCTTTCTTT.

This clone was counted a single time. The junction shows a germline mismatch at one end, possibly a read error. The rearrangement links TRBV7-7 to TRBJ2-1, with 7 bases lining up with TRBD1. There are 15 residues in the CDR3. Germline lookup yields CDR1 SSHAT and CDR2 FNYEAQ (reference sequence). CDR3 amino acids: CASSLTGNSYNEQFF. CDR3 sequence (DNA): TGTGCTAGCAGCTTGACAGGGAACTCCTACAATGAGCAGTTCTTC.

As to this clone: Other DNA sequences within the sample encode an identical CDR3. The chain uses TRBV18 and TRBJ2-5; tentative D call: TRBD2 (6 bases). The CDR3 length is 12 residues. V lost 5 bases to trimming and J lost 2 bases, with 6 bases between them. Germline V gives CDR1 KGHSH, CDR2 LQKENI. DNA for the CDR3: TGTGCCAGCTCAAGCGGGCAAGAGACCCAGTACTTC. This gives the protein CASSSGQETQYF. The whole variable domain, remainder taken from reference TRBV18 and TRBJ2-5, is NAGVMQNPRHLVRRRGQEARLRCSPMKGHSHVYWYRQLPEEGLKFMVYLQKENIIDESGMPKERFSAEFPKEGPSILRIQQVVRGDSAAYFCASSSGQETQYFGPGTRLLVL.

This chain links TRBV18 with TRBJ1-1; the D is unclear. V was trimmed by 2 bases and J by 1 base, leaving 11 bases between them. The CDR3 sequence is 15 residues long. The germline V gene has CDR1 KGHSH and CDR2 LQKENI. CDR3 sequence: CASSPAQSSNTEAFF. The CDR3 DNA follows: TGTGCCAGCTCACCAGCCCAGAGTTCGAACACTGAAGCTTTCTTT.

This clone was seen a single time. This chain links TRBV5-1 with TRBJ2-7, with D possibly TRBD1 on 6 matching bases. The germline V and J ends were trimmed by 0 bases and 7 bases, with 11 bases remaining between them. Germline CDR1 is SGHRS and CDR2 is YFSETQ. The CDR3 consists of 13 residues. CDR3: CASSLEGGIEQYF. DNA of the CDR3: TGCGCCAGCAGCTTGGAAGGGGGTATAGAGCAGTACTTC. The full variable domain, completed using reference TRBV5-1 and TRBJ2-7, is KAGVTQTPRYLIKTRGQQVTLSCSPISGHRSVSWYQQTPGQGLQFLFEYFSETQRNKGNFPGRFSGRQFSNSRSEMNVSTLELGDSALYLCASSLEGGIEQYFGPGTRLTVT.

In this sample, this clone turned up once. The chain has TRBV13 and TRBJ2-1; the D is unclear. The V gene lost 3 bases and the J gene lost 8 bases, with 11 bases spanning the gap. Per germline, CDR1 PRHDT and CDR2 FYEKMQ (reference sequence). This CDR3 is 13 amino acids long. Written as DNA, the CDR3 is TGTGCCAGCAGCTTTTCCCTTGGGCATGAGCAGTTCTTC. This sequence encodes CASSFSLGHEQFF.

In its sample, this clone was seen a few times. Other DNA sequences in the sample encode the same CDR3. This chain's CDR3 is CASSVEGSSGNTIYF. Written as DNA, the CDR3 is TGTGCCAGCAGCGTAGAGGGTTCCTCTGGAAACACCATATATTTT. The chain employs TRBV9 and TRBJ1-3, with D hard to call. The ends were cut back, 0 bases at V and 0 bases at J, with 7 bases in the middle. The CDR3 totals 15 residues. CDR1 and CDR2 (germline): SGDLS, YYNGEE.

This chain uses TRBV5-6 with TRBJ2-7; D possibly corresponds to TRBD1 (5 bases). The CDR3 runs to 16 residues. V was clipped by 4 bases and J by 1 base, with 18 bases between them. CDR1 is SGHDT, CDR2 YYEEEE, per germline. The CDR3 sequence is CASSPLGQGFSYEQYF. CDR3 in DNA: TGTGCCAGCAGCCCCCTAGGGCAGGGCTTTTCCTACGAGCAGTACTTC.